This T cell receptor beta chain was recorded in a study of beta chain features in type 1 diabetes. Overall study results and limits: Shorter TCRB CDR3s, moderately but significantly so, were found in Type 1 diabetes patients in all four CD4+ subsets. Sequencing of cDNA might inflate the share of cells that strongly express TCR. At VDJ recombination sites, type 1 diabetes patients had fewer insertions and more deleted nucleotides.

Donors underwent one heparinised blood draw, approximately 120 mL on average. Of the isolated RNA, all was reverse transcribed, and so the sequenced material was expressed TCRB transcripts. Some clones are missing from TCRdb's copy, which holds only in-frame ones; the method was immunoSEQ multiplex PCR. The sample yields some 160,000 clones, 7% to 9.5% seen once. This clone has just a few counts. Its antigen is undetermined. V lost 8 bases and J lost 0; bases outside the gene matches: 7. The CDR3 spans 15 residues. Germline CDR1 is SEHNR and CDR2 is FQNEAQ (reference sequence). Sequencing was carried out using central memory CD4+ T cells from blood. This clonotype was obtained from a woman aged 25-40 years with type 1 diabetes. The V and J genes are TRBV7-9 and TRBJ2-3, with 8 bases fitting TRBD2. This CDR3 is CASGYLAGSTDTQYF. For the CDR3, the DNA is TGTGCCAGCGGGTACTTAGCGGGGAGCACAGATACGCAGTATTTT. The full variable domain, rest sourced from reference TRBV7-9 and TRBJ2-3, is DTGVSQNPRHKITKRGQNVTFRCDPISEHNRLYWYRQTLGQGPEFLTYFQNEAQLEKSRLLSDRFSAERPKGSFSTLEIQRTEQGDSAMYLCASGYLAGSTDTQYFGPGTRLTVL.